This paragraph covers one T cell receptor (beta chain) sequence. The antigen is unknown. This specimen belongs to a study of regulatory T cells. Study outcomes and limitations: In patients, unique TRB V-J pairs were restricted and V/J usage skewed, especially in Tregs. Patient CD8+ T cells trended nonsignificantly toward lower Shannon entropy than control CD8+ cells.

Amplification used 52 TRBV primers and 13 TRBJ primers. Only in-frame clones appear in the TCRdb table, and some are missing; sequencing was by immunoSEQ multiplex PCR. The sample contains over 9,000 clones, about 87% of which appear only once. Autoimmunity was present in every CD3G-deficient patient, worse in two. At testing, patients were 2 to 39 years old, with reduced naive and increased memory T-cell proportions. The source of this sequence is a person between 18 and 30 years old with CD3G deficiency. Sequencing was carried out using CD8+ T cells sorted from blood.

The CDR3, as DNA: TGTGCCAGCAGTCTGGAGTTTCAAGAGACCCAGTACTTC. Translating gives CASSLEFQETQYF. V gene TRBV6-1 combines with J gene TRBJ2-5; D is uncertain. The length of the CDR3 is 13 residues. V gave up 5 bases and J gave up 2 bases, with 9 bases separating them. CDR1 and CDR2 from the germline V gene are MNHNS and SASEGT.